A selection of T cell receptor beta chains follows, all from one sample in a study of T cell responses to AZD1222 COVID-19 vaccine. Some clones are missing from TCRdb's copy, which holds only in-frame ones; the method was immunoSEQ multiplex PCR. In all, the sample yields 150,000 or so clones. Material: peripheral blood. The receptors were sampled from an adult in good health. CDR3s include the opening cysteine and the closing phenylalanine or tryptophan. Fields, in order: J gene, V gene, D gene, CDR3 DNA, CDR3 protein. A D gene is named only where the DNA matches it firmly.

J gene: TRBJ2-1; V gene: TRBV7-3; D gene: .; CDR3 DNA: TGTGCCAGCAGCTTATATGGGGGAACCTACAATGAGCAGTTCTTC; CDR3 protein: CASSLYGGTYNEQFF
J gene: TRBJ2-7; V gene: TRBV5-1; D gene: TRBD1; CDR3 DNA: TGCGCCAGCATCGGACAGGTCCCCTACGAGCAGTACTTC; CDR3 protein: CASIGQVPYEQYF
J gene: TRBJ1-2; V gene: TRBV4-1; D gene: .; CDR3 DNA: TGCGCCAGCAGCCAAGGAATTGGGGGGGGCCGCAACTATGGCTACACCTTC; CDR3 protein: CASSQGIGGGRNYGYTF
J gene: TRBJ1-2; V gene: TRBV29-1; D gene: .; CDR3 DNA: TGCAGCGTCGTAGACAGCCCAAACTATGGCTACACCTTC; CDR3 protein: CSVVDSPNYGYTF
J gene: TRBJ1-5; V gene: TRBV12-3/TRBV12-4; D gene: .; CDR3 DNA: TGTGCCAGCAGTTTGGTAGGGAATCAGCCCCAGCATTTT; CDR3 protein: CASSLVGNQPQHF
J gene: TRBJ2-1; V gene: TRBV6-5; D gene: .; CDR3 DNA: TGTGCCAGCCGCGGTTACAATGAGCAGCTCTTC; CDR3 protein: CASRGYNEQLF
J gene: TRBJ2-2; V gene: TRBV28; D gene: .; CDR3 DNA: TGTGCCAGCAGGGAAGGGGGGAGCACCGGGGAGCTGTTTTTT; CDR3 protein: CASREGGSTGELFF
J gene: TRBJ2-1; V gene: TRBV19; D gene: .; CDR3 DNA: TGTGCCAGTTTCTCGGACTTAGGTTTGCAGTTCTTC; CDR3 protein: CASFSDLGLQFF
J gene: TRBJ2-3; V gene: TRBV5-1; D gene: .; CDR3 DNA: TGCGCCAGCAGCTTGGGCGGGGCGAGCACAGATACGCAGTATTTT; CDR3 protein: CASSLGGASTDTQYF
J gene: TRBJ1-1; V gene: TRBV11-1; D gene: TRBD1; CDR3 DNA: TGTGCCAGCAGCCAAGGACAGGTCATGAACACTGAAGCTTTCTTT; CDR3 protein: CASSQGQVMNTEAFF
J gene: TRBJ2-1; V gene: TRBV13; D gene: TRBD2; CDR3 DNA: TGTGCCAGCAGCTGGGGGGGGACCCAGTCCTACAATGAGCAGTTCTTC; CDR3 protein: CASSWGGTQSYNEQFF
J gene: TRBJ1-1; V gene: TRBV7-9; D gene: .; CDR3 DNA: TGTGCCAGCAGGGAAATCGACCCTGCTGCTTTCTTT; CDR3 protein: CASREIDPAAFF
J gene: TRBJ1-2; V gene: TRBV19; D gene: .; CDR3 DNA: TGTGCCAGTAGTATCGTGGGCCCGACCTTAGGATATGGCTACACCTTC; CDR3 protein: CASSIVGPTLGYGYTF
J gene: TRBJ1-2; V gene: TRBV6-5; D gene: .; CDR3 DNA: TGTGCCAGCAGTTACAGGGGAGACCCGAACTATGGCTACACCTTC; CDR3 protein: CASSYRGDPNYGYTF
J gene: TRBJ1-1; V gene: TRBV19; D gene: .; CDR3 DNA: TGTGCCAGTACCTCCTCGGGGGCAGTGAACACTGAAGCTTTCTTT; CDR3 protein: CASTSSGAVNTEAFF
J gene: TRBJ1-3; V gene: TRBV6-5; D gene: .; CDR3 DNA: TGTGCCAGCACTCCCCCGGTTGGAAACACCATATATTTT; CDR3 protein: CASTPPVGNTIYF
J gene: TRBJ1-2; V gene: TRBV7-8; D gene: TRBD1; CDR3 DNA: TGTGCCAGCAGCGACCGGGACAGGGGCGCAACGTATGGCTACACCTTC; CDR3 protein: CASSDRDRGATYGYTF
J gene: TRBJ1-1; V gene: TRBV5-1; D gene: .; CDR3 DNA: TGCGCCAGCAGCTTGGGGCAGGGCGAAATAATCCGTGCTTTCTTT; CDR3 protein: CASSLGQGEIIRAFF
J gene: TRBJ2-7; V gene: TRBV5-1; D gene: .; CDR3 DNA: TGCGCCAGCAGCCCCGGCGACGGGTCCTACGAGCAGTACTTC; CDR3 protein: CASSPGDGSYEQYF
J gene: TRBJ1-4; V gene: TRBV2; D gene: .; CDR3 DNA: TGTGCCAGCAGTGAACTTAACCCTAATGAAAAACTGTTTTTT; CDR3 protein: CASSELNPNEKLFF
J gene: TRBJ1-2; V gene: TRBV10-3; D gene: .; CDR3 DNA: TGTGCCATCAGTGAGCTTGGGGGAGGTTTCGGAGCTAACTATGGCTACACCTTC; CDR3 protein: CAISELGGGFGANYGYTF
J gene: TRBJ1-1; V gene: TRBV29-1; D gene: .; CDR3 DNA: TGCAGCGTTGAAGTTGGGGGCAACACTGAAGCTTTCTTT; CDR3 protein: CSVEVGGNTEAFF
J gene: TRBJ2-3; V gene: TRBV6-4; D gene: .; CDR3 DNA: TGTGCCACCAGACTCTCAGGGGCCGATACGCAGTATTTT; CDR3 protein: CATRLSGADTQYF
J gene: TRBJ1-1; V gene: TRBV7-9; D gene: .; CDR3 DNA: TGTGCCAGCAGCTTCGGGGGGCAAACTGAAGCTTTCTTT; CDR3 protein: CASSFGGQTEAFF
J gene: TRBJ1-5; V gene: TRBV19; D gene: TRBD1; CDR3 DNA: TGTGCCAGTAGTATTACGCCGACAGGGGCGGATCAGCCCCAGCATTTT; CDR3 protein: CASSITPTGADQPQHF
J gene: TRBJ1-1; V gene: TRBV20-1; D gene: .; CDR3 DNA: TGCAGTGCTAGTCATGGGGTTGACACTGAAGCTTTCTTT; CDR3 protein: CSASHGVDTEAFF
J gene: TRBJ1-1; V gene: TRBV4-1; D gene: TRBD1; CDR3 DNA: TGCGCCAGCAGCCAAGGGGACAGGGTAAGGACTGAAGCTTTCTTT; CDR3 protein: CASSQGDRVRTEAFF
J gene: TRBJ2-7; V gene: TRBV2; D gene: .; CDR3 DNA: TGTGCCAGCAGTGAACAGGGGAGCTCCTACGAGCAGTACTTC; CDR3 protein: CASSEQGSSYEQYF
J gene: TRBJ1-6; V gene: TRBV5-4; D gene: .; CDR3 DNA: TGTGCCAGCAGCTTACAGGGAAACGATTCACCCCTCCACTTT; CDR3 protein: CASSLQGNDSPLHF
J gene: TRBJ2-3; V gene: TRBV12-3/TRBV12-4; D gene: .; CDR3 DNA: TGTGCCAGCACCCTAGGCGGGGCAGATACGCAGTATTTT; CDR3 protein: CASTLGGADTQYF
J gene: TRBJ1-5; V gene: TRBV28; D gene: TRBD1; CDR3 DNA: TGTGCCAGCAGAACAACAGGGGGCTTCAATCAGCCCCAGCATTTT; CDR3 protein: CASRTTGGFNQPQHF
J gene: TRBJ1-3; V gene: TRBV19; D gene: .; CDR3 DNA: TGTGCCAGTAGTATGCGTGGCGGGGCGATTGGAAACACCATATATTTT; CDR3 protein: CASSMRGGAIGNTIYF
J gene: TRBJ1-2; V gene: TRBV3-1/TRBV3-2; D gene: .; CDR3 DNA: TGTGCCAGCAGCCAAGAGGGCGTCTATGGCTACACCTTC; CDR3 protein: CASSQEGVYGYTF
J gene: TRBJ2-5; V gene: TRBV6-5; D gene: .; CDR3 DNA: TGTGCCAGCGGGGGATTAAGGGGGGTCGGAGAGACCCAGTACTTC; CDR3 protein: CASGGLRGVGETQYF
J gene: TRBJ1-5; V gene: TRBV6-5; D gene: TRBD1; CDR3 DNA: TGTGCCAGCAGGGGGACAGGGGAAGGGTATCAGCCCCAGCATTTT; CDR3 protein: CASRGTGEGYQPQHF
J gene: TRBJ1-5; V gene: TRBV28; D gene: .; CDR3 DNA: TGTGCCAGCAGTGGACCGGGCCAGGATAATCAGCCCCAGCATTTT; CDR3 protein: CASSGPGQDNQPQHF
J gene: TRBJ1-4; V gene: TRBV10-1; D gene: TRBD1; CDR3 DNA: TGCGCCACTAAGGACAGGGCTAATGAAAAACTGTTTTTT; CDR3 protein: CATKDRANEKLFF
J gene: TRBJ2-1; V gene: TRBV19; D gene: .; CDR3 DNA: TGTGCCAGTAGTATCCGGGGGCCCCGGTACAATGAGCAGTTCTTC; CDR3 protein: CASSIRGPRYNEQFF
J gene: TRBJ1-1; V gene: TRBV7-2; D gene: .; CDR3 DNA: TGTGCCAGCAGCTTAGGGGGGTCCGGGATAGCTTTCTTT; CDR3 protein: CASSLGGSGIAFF
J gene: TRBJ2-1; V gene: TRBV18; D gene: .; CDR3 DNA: TGTGCCAGCTCGCCGGCTGACAATGAGCAGTTCTTC; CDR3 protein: CASSPADNEQFF
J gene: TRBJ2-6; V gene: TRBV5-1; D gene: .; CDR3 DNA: TGCGCCAGCAGCTTGTTATCAACGGCTGGGGCCAACGTCCTGACTTTC; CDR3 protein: CASSLLSTAGANVLTF
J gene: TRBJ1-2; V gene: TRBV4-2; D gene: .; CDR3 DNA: TGTGCCAGCAGCCAGCAGACAGAGGGCGTCGGCTACACCTTC; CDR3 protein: CASSQQTEGVGYTF
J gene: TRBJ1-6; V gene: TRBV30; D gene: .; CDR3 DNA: TGTGCCTGGGTACCCCCGGGGAATTCACCCCTCCACTTT; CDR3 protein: CAWVPPGNSPLHF
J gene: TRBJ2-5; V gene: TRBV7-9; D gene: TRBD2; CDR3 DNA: TGTGCCAGCAGCTTAACCCTCTCCGGGGGGGAGACCCAGTACTTC; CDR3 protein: CASSLTLSGGETQYF
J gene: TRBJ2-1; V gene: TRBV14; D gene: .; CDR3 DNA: TGTGCCAGCAGTGTTCAAACACGGGTTGGGGAGCAGTTCTTC; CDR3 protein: CASSVQTRVGEQFF
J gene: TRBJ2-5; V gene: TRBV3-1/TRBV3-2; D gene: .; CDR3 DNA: TGTGCCAGCAGCCAAAGCTCCGGGACCCAAGAGACCCAGTACTTC; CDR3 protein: CASSQSSGTQETQYF
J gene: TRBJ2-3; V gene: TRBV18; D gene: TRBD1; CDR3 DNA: TGTGCCAGCTCACCCACAGGGGGCTGGACAGATACGCAGTATTTT; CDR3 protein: CASSPTGGWTDTQYF
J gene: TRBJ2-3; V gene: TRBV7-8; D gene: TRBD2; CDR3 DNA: TGTGCATCACGGGGGGGGCACACAGATACGCAGTATTTT; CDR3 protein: CASRGGHTDTQYF
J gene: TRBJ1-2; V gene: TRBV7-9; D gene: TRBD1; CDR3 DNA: TGTGCCAGCAGCTTCGGGACAGGGTATCAGGGCTACACCTTC; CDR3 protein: CASSFGTGYQGYTF
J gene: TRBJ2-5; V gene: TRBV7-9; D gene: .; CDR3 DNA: TGTGCCAGCAGCTTCGGGTCCCAGGGGGAGACCCAGTACTTC; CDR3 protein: CASSFGSQGETQYF
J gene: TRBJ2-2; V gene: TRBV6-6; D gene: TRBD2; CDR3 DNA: TGTGCCAGCAGTATAGCGGGGGGCCGGGCCGGGGAGCTGTTTTTT; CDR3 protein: CASSIAGGRAGELFF
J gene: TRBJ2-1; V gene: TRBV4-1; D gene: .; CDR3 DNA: TGCGCCAGCAGCCAAGATGCGGGGGCGGGCACCTACAATGAGCAGTTCTTC; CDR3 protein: CASSQDAGAGTYNEQFF
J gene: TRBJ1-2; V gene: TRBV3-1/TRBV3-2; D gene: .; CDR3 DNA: TGTGCCAGCAGCTTCCGGGACACGAGACGCTATGGCTACACCTTC; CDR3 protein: CASSFRDTRRYGYTF